This T cell receptor (beta chain) derives from a study of T cells in localized non-small cell lung cancer. V lost 0 bases, J lost 1 base, and 2 bases stayed unmatched. CDR3 length equals 16 residues. Germline lookup yields CDR1 SGHRS and CDR2 YFSETQ. This clone was found a few times. The assay was immunoSEQ multiplex PCR, and TCRdb's table has in-frame clones only and misses some. The table has 35,000 to 40,000 clones, approximately 88% seen once. The source is a woman aged 40-69 years with stage I lung adenocarcinoma. The rearrangement links TRBV5-1 to TRBJ2-2; 8 bases fit TRBD1. The sample in question was peripheral blood, obtained before any cancer treatment. Here the CDR3 reads CASSLDGTGNTGELFF. The CDR3 DNA sequence: TGCGCCAGCAGCTTGGACGGGACAGGGAACACCGGGGAGCTGTTTTTT.